This TCR beta chain derives from a study of control samples from healthy donors and cancer patients. TCRdb's table, derived via immunoSEQ multiplex PCR, lists solely in-frame clones and lacks some. The sample lists fewer than 300,000 clones, about four fifths occurring once. This clonotype was sampled from a woman between 55 and 75 years old with lung cancer. The specimen sequenced was PBMCs.

Written as DNA, the CDR3 is TGCGCCAGCAGGTCCGGGAGAGGCACTGAAGCTTTCTTT. Translating gives CASRSGRGTEAFF. V usage is TRBV10-2 and J usage is TRBJ1-1; D is unresolved. CDR3 length: 13 amino acids. V shed 6 bases and J shed 4 bases, with 12 bases lying between them. Germline V gene data show CDR1 as WSHSY and CDR2 as SAAADI.